This is a list of T cell receptor beta chains from one sample in a study of T cell repertoires in cytomegalovirus infection. TCRdb called the reads again in MiXCR, with one record for every CDR3 protein. The sample holds hundreds of thousands of distinct CDR3 sequences; approximately 11% are singletons and the top ten take roughly 10%. The specimen was PBMCs. These receptors were collected from a human donor in good health (CMV status not recorded). Some clones in this sample may be carry-over from other donors' samples. Each CDR3 is given with its conserved first and last residue. Each record gives: CDR3 DNA, CDR3 protein, clone size, V gene, CDR3 length, J gene, D gene. The D gene is left open where the match is weak. Clone sizes are given selectively: once, few, many, or a class where the clone is expanded.

TGTGCCAGCAGTTTCAGGGGGCTTTCTGGCTACACCTTC CASSFRGLSGYTF . TRBV28 13 TRBJ1-2 TRBD1
TGTGCCAGCAGCTTAAGACACCGCGAAGGTGAAGCTTTCTTT CASSLRHREGEAFF . TRBV7-3 14 TRBJ1-1 .
TGTGCCACCAGTGCGGGGCGGACAGGGCTGGGGCAAGAGACCCAGTACTTC CATSAGRTGLGQETQYF many TRBV24-1 17 TRBJ2-5 TRBD1
TGTGCCAGCAGCCCAACAGGGGGCAGGCAGCCCCAGCATTTT CASSPTGGRQPQHF many TRBV7-2 14 TRBJ1-5 TRBD1
TGCGCCAGCAGCTCGGAGGGTAGAGCCCAGTACTTC CASSSEGRAQYF . TRBV5-1 12 TRBJ2-5 .
TGTGCCAGCAGTAACCTCATCGGCGGGAGGGGGAACAATGAGCAGTTCTTC CASSNLIGGRGNNEQFF many TRBV7-9 17 TRBJ2-1 TRBD2
TGCAGTGCTCTGGGGGCAGGGAACAATAATTCACCCCTCCACTTT CSALGAGNNNSPLHF many TRBV20-1 15 TRBJ1-6 .
TGTGCCAGCAGTTCCATCGGGACAGATAGAACCTACGAGCAGTACTTC CASSSIGTDRTYEQYF . TRBV28 16 TRBJ2-7 TRBD1
TGTGCCAGCAGCCAAGAGGTTCGGACAGTCCGCGATGAGCAGTTCTTC CASSQEVRTVRDEQFF many TRBV4-2 16 TRBJ2-1 .
TGTGCCAGCAGGGGACAGGGTTGGGGATATGGCTACACCTTC CASRGQGWGYGYTF many TRBV27 14 TRBJ1-2 TRBD1
TGTGCCAGCAGTTCCCCAGGGACTCGGCAAGAGACCCAGTACTTC CASSSPGTRQETQYF many TRBV28 15 TRBJ2-5 .
TGCAGCGTTGGACCCCCGGGACAGGGGACCTACGAGCAGTACTTC CSVGPPGQGTYEQYF . TRBV29-1 15 TRBJ2-7 TRBD1
TGTGCCAGCAGTTTAATTCGGGGCCCAAACTACAATGAGCAGTTCTTC CASSLIRGPNYNEQFF many TRBV12-3/TRBV12-4 16 TRBJ2-1 .
TGTGCCAGCAGTCCGACGAATGGAAACACCATATATTTT CASSPTNGNTIYF many TRBV12-3/TRBV12-4 13 TRBJ1-3 .
TGTGCCAGCTTGGGACTAGCGGGGGGGGTGTCAACAGATACGCAGTATTTT CASLGLAGGVSTDTQYF . TRBV7-2 17 TRBJ2-3 TRBD2
TGTGCCAGCAGTCGTAGACGACTAGCGGGAGTGGGGGATACGCAGTATTTT CASSRRRLAGVGDTQYF few TRBV28 17 TRBJ2-3 TRBD2
TGCAGCGTGGGGGCTCGGGCTAGCGGGATGGGAGATACGCAGTATTTT CSVGARASGMGDTQYF many TRBV29-1 16 TRBJ2-3 TRBD2
TGTGCCAGCAGACCCGACAGTACCTACGAGCAGTACTTC CASRPDSTYEQYF many TRBV6-1 13 TRBJ2-7 .
TGTGCCAGCGCCCGGGGCGGGAATGAAAAACTGTTTTTT CASARGGNEKLFF . TRBV18 13 TRBJ1-4 .
TGTGCCAGCAGGAACCGGGACGGTAGCAATCAGCCCCAGCATTTT CASRNRDGSNQPQHF many TRBV28 15 TRBJ1-5 .
TGTGCCACCAGTGATCCGGGACTCGATACCACAGATACGCAGTATTTT CATSDPGLDTTDTQYF many TRBV24-1 16 TRBJ2-3 .
TGTGCCAGCAGACCCCGGGATCGGGAGACCCAGTACTTC CASRPRDRETQYF many TRBV11-1 13 TRBJ2-5 .
TGTGCCAGCAGCGTACCGGGACTAGCGGGAGGAAGGCCCCGGAGGACCGGGGAGCTGTTTTTT CASSVPGLAGGRPRRTGELFF many TRBV7-9 21 TRBJ2-2 TRBD2
TGTGCCAGCAGCGTAGGCAGTATAGCTGAAGCTTTCTTT CASSVGSIAEAFF few TRBV9 13 TRBJ1-1 .
TGTGCCAGCACAAAGGGGGGCTCCTACGAGCAGTACTTC CASTKGGSYEQYF many TRBV6-1 13 TRBJ2-7 .
TGCGCCAGCAGCCAAGAAGGGGACAGGCGGGCCTACAATGAGCAGTTCTTC CASSQEGDRRAYNEQFF many TRBV4-1 17 TRBJ2-1 TRBD1
TGTGCCTGGAGTGTACTGGGGGGAGAGACCCAGTACTTC CAWSVLGGETQYF . TRBV30 13 TRBJ2-5 .
TGTGCCAGCAGCCTCCAGGCAGACGCCTACACCTTC CASSLQADAYTF . TRBV12-3/TRBV12-4 12 TRBJ1-2 .
TGTGCCAGCAGCTTAATGGCGGCGAACACTGAAGCTTTCTTT CASSLMAANTEAFF many TRBV7-8 14 TRBJ1-1 .
TGCAGTGCTAGAGATGGACTAGCGGGATCTACGGGCGAGCAGTACTTC CSARDGLAGSTGEQYF few TRBV20-1 16 TRBJ2-7 TRBD2
TGCGCCAGCAGCGCCCGGGACAGCTGGAACACTGAAGCTTTCTTT CASSARDSWNTEAFF many TRBV5-1 15 TRBJ1-1 TRBD1
TGTGCCAGCAGCCAAGATCCAGGATTCAATGAGCAGTTCTTC CASSQDPGFNEQFF . TRBV4-2 14 TRBJ2-1 .
TGTGCCAGTATCGGGGACGGGATGAACACTGAAGCTTTCTTT CASIGDGMNTEAFF many TRBV19 14 TRBJ1-1 .
TGTGCCAGCAGTTCTGGAACGGGAGGAGAGACCCAGTACTTC CASSSGTGGETQYF many TRBV6-2/TRBV6-3 14 TRBJ2-5 TRBD2
TGTGCCAGCTCATCTAGACAGGGAGATGAAAAACTGTTTTTT CASSSRQGDEKLFF . TRBV18 14 TRBJ1-4 TRBD1
TGTGCCTGGAGTGGGTCTGTTGAAGCTTTCTTT CAWSGSVEAFF many TRBV30 11 TRBJ1-1 .
TGCAGTGCTGAACTGGGGACAGGCCACGAGCAGTACTTC CSAELGTGHEQYF few TRBV20-1 13 TRBJ2-7 TRBD1
TGTGCCAGCAGCTTAGAGGGACAGGGGAAAGAGACCCAGTACTTC CASSLEGQGKETQYF many TRBV7-9 15 TRBJ2-5 TRBD1
TGTGCCAGCAGTATACAGGGTCGGAAGACTGAAGCTTTCTTT CASSIQGRKTEAFF many TRBV7-9 14 TRBJ1-1 .
TGTGCCATCTCTAGGGCCGGTTTTGGGTCTGTGTACAATGAGCAGTTCTTC CAISRAGFGSVYNEQFF . TRBV10-3 17 TRBJ2-1 .
TGTGCCAGCAGCTCCCAGGGGGACAGGGGGCTGGCTGGCTACACCTTC CASSSQGDRGLAGYTF many TRBV5-4 16 TRBJ1-2 TRBD1
TGTGCCAGCAGCTTACGCAGCGGGGGAGTAGATACGCAGTATTTT CASSLRSGGVDTQYF few TRBV7-9 15 TRBJ2-3 TRBD2
TGTGCCAGCAGATATCTAGCGGGGGCGGATACGCAGTATTTT CASRYLAGADTQYF many TRBV7-6 14 TRBJ2-3 TRBD2
TGTGCCAGCAGTGCCAGGGTAGGGGCTGAAGCTTTCTTT CASSARVGAEAFF many TRBV7-9 13 TRBJ1-1 .
TGTGCCAGCAGCTTAGGACTAGCGAAAGAGACCCAGTACTTC CASSLGLAKETQYF many TRBV5-6 14 TRBJ2-5 TRBD2
TGTGCCAGCAGTTCTTCAAGGATCGGAGAGACCCAGTACTTC CASSSSRIGETQYF many TRBV6-2/TRBV6-3 14 TRBJ2-5 .
TGTGCCAGCAGCTATTCGGGTGGAGTGGGCAATGAGCAGTTCTTC CASSYSGGVGNEQFF many TRBV11-2 15 TRBJ2-1 .